The 6 T cell receptor beta chains below come from one sample, sequenced in a study of cytomegalovirus exposure and HLA in healthy donors. Primers: 60 Vbeta forward and 13 Jbeta reverse. Assay: immunoSEQ multiplex PCR; the TCRdb copy retains only in-frame clones and omits some. The sample has around 280,000 clones; 85% to 90% are singletons. The sample consisted of PBMCs. The source is a woman between 18 and 29 years old in good health and CMV-seronegative.

The rearrangement joins TRBV5-6 to TRBJ2-3; 8 nucleotides match TRBD1. V lost 7 bases to trimming and J lost 2 bases; unmatched junction nucleotides: 9. The CDR3 loop spans 15 amino acids. Germline CDR1 SGHDT, CDR2 YYEEEE. CDR3 in DNA: TGTGCCAGCGCTTCCGACAGGGGTCACACAGATACGCAGTATTTT. Its protein is CASASDRGHTDTQYF.

This clone showed up just once. The chain links TRBV25-1 to TRBJ1-4; possible D gene TRBD1, 5 bases. The V and J ends lost 4 bases and 4 bases respectively, with 10 bases between them. CDR1 and CDR2 from the germline V gene are MGHDK and SYGVNS. The CDR3 runs to 14 residues. The CDR3 DNA is TGTGCCAGCAGTGCCTGGGGCCTTAATGAAAAACTGTTTTTT. It encodes CASSAWGLNEKLFF.

This rearrangement joins TRBV5-1 to TRBJ1-3; D uncertain. The CDR3 has 15 residues. The germline V and J ends were trimmed by 0 bases and 4 bases, with 11 bases remaining between them. Looked up from germline, CDR1 is SGHRS and CDR2 is YFSETQ. CDR3 loop: CASSLASGLGNTIYF. In DNA form, the CDR3 reads TGCGCCAGCAGCTTGGCATCAGGTTTAGGAAACACCATATATTTT.

The rearrangement uses TRBV6-5 and TRBJ2-7; 8 nucleotides match TRBD2. CDR1 MNHEY and CDR2 SVGAGI come from the germline V gene. The CDR3 spans 14 residues. Trimming took 4 bases from V and 0 from J; bases not matched to a gene: 2. CDR3 coding DNA: TGTGCCAGCAGTTGGCGGGGGGTCTCCTACGAGCAGTACTTC. Translating gives CASSWRGVSYEQYF.

In this sample, this clone turned up once. This chain links TRBV6-6 with TRBJ1-3; perhaps TRBD1 as D (6 bases). This CDR3 spans 13 amino acids. CDR1 and CDR2 (germline): MNHNY, SVGAGI (reference sequence). Between the trimmed V and J ends, which lost 5 bases and 4 bases, there was a span of 9 bases. The DNA for the CDR3 is TGTGCCAGCAGTCCCCAGGGGGGAAACACCATATATTTT. Translation gives CASSPQGGNTIYF.

Details on this clone: Its ends do not fully match the called genes, so a read error is possible. Other DNA sequences of this sample code for an identical CDR3. This sequence joins TRBV5-1 and TRBJ2-3; D is possibly TRBD2 (7 bases). CDR3 size: 15 residues. Germline V gene lookup returns CDR1 SGHRS and CDR2 YFSETQ. The CDR3 loop is CASSLVGGPTDTQYF. CDR3 coding DNA: TGCGCTAGCAGCCTCGTGGGGGGGCCCACAGATACGCAGTATTTT.